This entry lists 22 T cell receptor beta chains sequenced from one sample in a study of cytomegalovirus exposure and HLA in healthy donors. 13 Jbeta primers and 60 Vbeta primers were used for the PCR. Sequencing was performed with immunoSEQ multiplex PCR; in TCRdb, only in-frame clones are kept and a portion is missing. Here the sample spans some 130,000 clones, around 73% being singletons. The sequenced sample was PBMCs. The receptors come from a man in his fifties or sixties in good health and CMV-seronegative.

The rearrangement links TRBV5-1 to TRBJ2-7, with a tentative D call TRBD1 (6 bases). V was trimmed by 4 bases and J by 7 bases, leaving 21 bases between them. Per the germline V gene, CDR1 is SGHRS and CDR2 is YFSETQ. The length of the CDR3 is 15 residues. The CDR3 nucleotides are TGCGCCAGCAGCACGGAATCGGACAGAGCTTGGGAGCAGTACTTC. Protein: CASSTESDRAWEQYF.

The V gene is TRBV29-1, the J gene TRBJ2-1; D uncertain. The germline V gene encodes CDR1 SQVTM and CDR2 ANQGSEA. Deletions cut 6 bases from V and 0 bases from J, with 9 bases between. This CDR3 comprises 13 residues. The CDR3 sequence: CSVGIRSYNEQFF. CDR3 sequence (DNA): TGCAGCGTGGGCATTCGCTCCTACAATGAGCAGTTCTTC.

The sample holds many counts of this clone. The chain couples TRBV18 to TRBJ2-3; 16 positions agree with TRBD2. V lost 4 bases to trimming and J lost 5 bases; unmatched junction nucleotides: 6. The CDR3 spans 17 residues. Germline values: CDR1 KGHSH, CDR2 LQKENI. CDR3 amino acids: CASSQGLAGGPQDTQYF. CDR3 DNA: TGTGCCAGCTCACAGGGACTAGCGGGAGGGCCCCAAGATACGCAGTATTTT.

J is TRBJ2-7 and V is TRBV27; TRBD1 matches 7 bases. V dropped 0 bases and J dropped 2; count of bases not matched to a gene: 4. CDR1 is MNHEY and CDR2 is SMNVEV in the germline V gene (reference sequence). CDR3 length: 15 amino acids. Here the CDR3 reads CASSLSQGVTYEQYF. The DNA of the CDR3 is TGTGCCAGCAGTTTATCCCAGGGGGTTACCTACGAGCAGTACTTC.

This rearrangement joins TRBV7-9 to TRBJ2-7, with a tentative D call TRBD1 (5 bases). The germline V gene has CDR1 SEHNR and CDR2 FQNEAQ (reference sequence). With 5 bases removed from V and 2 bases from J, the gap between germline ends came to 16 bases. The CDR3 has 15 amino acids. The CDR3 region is CASSLSKGRAYEQYF. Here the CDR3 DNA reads TGTGCCAGCAGCCTTTCTAAGGGCAGGGCCTACGAGCAGTACTTC.

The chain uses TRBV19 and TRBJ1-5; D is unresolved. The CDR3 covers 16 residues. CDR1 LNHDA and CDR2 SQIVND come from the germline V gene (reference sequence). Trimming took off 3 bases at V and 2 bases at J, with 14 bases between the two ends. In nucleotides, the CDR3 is TGTGCCAGTAGTATCCCCGGGAGGGCGGGCAATCAGCCCCAGCATTTT. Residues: CASSIPGRAGNQPQHF.

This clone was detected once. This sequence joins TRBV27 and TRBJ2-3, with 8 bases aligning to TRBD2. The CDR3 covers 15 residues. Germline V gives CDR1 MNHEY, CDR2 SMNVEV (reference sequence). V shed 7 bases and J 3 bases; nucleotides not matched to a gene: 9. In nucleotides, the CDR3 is TGTGCCAGCATGATTGGGACTAGAACGACAGATACGCAGTATTTT. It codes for CASMIGTRTTDTQYF.

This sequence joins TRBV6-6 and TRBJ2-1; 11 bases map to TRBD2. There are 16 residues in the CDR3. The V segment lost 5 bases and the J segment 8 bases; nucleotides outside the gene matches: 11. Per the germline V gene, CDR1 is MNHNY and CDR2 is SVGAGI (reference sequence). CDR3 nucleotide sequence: TGTGCCAGCAGTCCCCGTCCTAGCGGGAGGTGGGATGAGCAGTTCTTC. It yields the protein CASSPRPSGRWDEQFF.

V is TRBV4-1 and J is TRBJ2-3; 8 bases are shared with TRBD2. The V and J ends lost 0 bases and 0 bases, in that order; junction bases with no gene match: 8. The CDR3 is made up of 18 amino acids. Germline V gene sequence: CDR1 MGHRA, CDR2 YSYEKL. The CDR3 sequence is CASSQESYGRESTDTQYF. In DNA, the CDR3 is TGCGCCAGCAGCCAAGAGTCTTACGGGAGGGAAAGCACAGATACGCAGTATTTT.

The CDR3 sequence is CASTVRTGGYGYTF. Written as DNA, the CDR3 is TGTGCCAGCACCGTCAGGACAGGAGGCTATGGCTACACCTTC. The genes are TRBV2 and TRBJ1-2; 7 nucleotides line up with TRBD1. Germline V lookup: CDR1 SNHLY, CDR2 FYNNEI. The CDR3 length is 14 residues. The V segment lost 7 bases and the J segment 4 bases; nucleotides outside the gene matches: 9.

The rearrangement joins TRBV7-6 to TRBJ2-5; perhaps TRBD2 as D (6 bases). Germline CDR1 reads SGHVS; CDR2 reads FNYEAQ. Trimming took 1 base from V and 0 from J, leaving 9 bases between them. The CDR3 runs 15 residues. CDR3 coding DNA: TGTGCCAGCAGCTTAGTAGCGGTAGACCAAGAGACCCAGTACTTC. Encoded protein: CASSLVAVDQETQYF.

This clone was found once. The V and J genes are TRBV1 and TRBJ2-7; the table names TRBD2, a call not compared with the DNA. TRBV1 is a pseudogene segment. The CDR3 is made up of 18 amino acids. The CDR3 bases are TGCACCAGCAGCCAAGACCCGGGGCTCAGCGGGAGGGGTTGCGAGCAGTACTTC. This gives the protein CTSSQDPGLSGRGCEQYF.

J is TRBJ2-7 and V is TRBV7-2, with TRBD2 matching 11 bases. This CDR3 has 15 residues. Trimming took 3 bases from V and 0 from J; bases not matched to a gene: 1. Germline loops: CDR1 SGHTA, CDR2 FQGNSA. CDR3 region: CASSFSGRVSYEQYF. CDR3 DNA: TGTGCCAGCAGCTTTAGCGGGAGGGTCTCCTACGAGCAGTACTTC. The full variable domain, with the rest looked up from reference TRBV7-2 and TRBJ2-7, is GAGVSQSPSNKVTEKGKDVELRCDPISGHTALYWYRQSLGQGLEFLIYFQGNSAPDKSGLPSDRFSAERTGGSVSTLTIQRTQQEDSAVYLCASSFSGRVSYEQYFGPGTRLTVT.

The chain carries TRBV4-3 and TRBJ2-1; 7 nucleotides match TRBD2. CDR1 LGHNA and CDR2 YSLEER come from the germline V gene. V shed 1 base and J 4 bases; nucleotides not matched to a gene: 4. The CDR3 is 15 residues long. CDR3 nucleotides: TGCGCCAGCAGCCAAGCGGCTAGCGGATACAATGAGCAGTTCTTC. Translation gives CASSQAASGYNEQFF.

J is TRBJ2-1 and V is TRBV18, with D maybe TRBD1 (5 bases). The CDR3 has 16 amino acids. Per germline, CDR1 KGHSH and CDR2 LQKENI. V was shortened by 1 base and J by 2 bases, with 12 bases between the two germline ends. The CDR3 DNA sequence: TGTGCCAGCTCACCACAGGAAGGGGTGACCTACAATGAGCAGTTCTTC. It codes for CASSPQEGVTYNEQFF.

The CDR3 spells CSVGDRDSGDTQYF. CDR3 in DNA: TGCAGCGTTGGAGACAGGGATTCGGGAGATACGCAGTATTTT. The chain is built from TRBV29-1 and TRBJ2-3; 7 bases fit TRBD1. This CDR3 contains 14 residues. The V gene's germline CDR1 is SQVTM and CDR2 ANQGSEA. V lost 4 bases, J lost 5 bases, and 9 bases stayed unmatched.

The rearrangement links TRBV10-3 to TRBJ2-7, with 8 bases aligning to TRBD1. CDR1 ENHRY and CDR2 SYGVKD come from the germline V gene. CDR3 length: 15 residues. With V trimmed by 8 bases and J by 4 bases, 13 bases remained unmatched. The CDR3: CAIAKTGQAKYEQYF. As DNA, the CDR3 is TGTGCCATCGCCAAAACGGGACAGGCCAAATACGAGCAGTACTTC.

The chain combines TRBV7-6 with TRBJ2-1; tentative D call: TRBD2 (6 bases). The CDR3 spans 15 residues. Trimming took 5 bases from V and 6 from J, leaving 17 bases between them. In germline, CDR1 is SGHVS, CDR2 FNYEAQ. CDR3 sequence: CASSGAAGFGNEQFF. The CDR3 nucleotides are TGTGCCAGCAGCGGAGCGGCGGGGTTCGGCAATGAGCAGTTCTTC.

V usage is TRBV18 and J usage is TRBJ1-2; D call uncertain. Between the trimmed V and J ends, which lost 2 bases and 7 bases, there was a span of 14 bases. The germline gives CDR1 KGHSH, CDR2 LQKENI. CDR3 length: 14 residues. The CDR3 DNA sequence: TGTGCCAGCTCACCAGGGCCCCAGGCGGGTGGCTACACCTTC. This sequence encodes CASSPGPQAGGYTF.

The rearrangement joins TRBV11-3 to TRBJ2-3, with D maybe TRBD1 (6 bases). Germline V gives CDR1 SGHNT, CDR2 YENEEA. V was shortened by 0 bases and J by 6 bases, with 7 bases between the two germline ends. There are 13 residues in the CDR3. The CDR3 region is CASSLDRGDTQYF. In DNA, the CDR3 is TGTGCCAGCAGCTTAGATAGGGGGGATACGCAGTATTTT.

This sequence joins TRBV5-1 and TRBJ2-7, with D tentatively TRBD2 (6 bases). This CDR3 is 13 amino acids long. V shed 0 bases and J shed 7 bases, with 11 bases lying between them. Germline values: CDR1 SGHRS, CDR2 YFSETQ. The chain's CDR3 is CASSLEGLEEQYF. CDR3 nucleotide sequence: TGCGCCAGCAGCTTGGAGGGACTCGAAGAGCAGTACTTC.

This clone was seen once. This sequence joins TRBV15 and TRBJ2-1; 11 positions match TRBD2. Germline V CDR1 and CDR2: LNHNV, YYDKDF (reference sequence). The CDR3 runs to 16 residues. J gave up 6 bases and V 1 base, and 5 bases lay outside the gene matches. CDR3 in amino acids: CATSRVLGTSGNEQFF. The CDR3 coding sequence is TGTGCCACCAGCAGAGTTCTAGGGACTAGCGGCAATGAGCAGTTCTTC.